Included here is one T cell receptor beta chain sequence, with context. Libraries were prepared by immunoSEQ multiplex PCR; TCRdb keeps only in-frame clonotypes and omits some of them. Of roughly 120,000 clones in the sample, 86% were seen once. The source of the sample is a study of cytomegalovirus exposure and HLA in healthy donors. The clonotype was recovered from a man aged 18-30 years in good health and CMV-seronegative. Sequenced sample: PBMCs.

In DNA form, the CDR3 reads TGTGCCAGCAGTGAAGACAGGGGGGCGCAGTTCTTC. It codes for CASSEDRGAQFF. The V gene is TRBV2, the J gene TRBJ2-1; 8 nucleotides agree with TRBD1. The CDR3 contains 12 residues. V lost 1 base and J lost 12; bases outside the gene matches: 2. Germline V CDR1 and CDR2: SNHLY, FYNNEI.